A single sample is the source of the 2 T cell receptor beta chains below, sequenced in a study of T cell responses to AZD1222 COVID-19 vaccine. Profiled with immunoSEQ multiplex PCR; TCRdb holds only in-frame clones, not every one. The sample carries about 98,000 clones, around 83% recorded once. Sequencing used peripheral blood, obtained on day 0 of AZD1222 vaccination. The source of these receptors is an adult in good health.

This clone was found a few times. The chain is built from TRBV9 and TRBJ2-7, with D perhaps being TRBD1 or TRBD2 (7 bases each). This CDR3 has 17 residues. Germline lookup yields CDR1 SGDLS and CDR2 YYNGEE. Trimming shortened V by 3 bases and J by 0 bases, and 19 bases separated the two germline ends. This chain's CDR3 is CASSAGGGDPSSYEQYF. In nucleotides, the CDR3 is TGTGCCAGCAGCGCAGGGGGAGGGGACCCGAGCTCCTACGAGCAGTACTTC.

The genes are TRBV16 and TRBJ1-2; TRBD1 agrees at 7 bases. This CDR3 spans 14 amino acids. V lost 2 bases, J lost 5 bases, and 5 bases stayed unmatched. Looked up from germline, CDR1 is KGHSY and CDR2 is FQNENV. The CDR3 DNA reads TGTGCCAGCAGCCAACCGGGACAGATTTATGGCTACACCTTC. Protein sequence: CASSQPGQIYGYTF.